One and the same sample provided the 11 T cell receptor beta chains below, sequenced in a study of human T cells and chemical hapten exposure. Noted time point: pre-sensitization, week 0. Treatment noted: therapeutic diphenylcyclopropenone sensitization with weekly scalp DPC. TCRdb called the RACE reads again in MiXCR, with one record for every CDR3 protein. The profile shows some 110,000 distinct CDR3 sequences, 12% of them singletons. Source: whole blood, taken in connection with sensitization to the hapten diphenylcyclopropenone (DPC). These receptor sequences come from a woman in her fifties or sixties with alopecia areata. Some clones in this sample may be carry-over from other donors' samples.

The chain joins TRBV7-6 to TRBJ2-1; D may correspond to TRBD1 or TRBD2 (5 bases each). Trimming cost V 4 bases and J 1 base, with 14 bases left between them. The CDR3 consists of 16 residues. In germline, CDR1 is SGHVS, CDR2 FNYEAQ. The CDR3 protein is CASSSTFGGSYNEQFF. CDR3 coding DNA: TGTGCCAGCAGCTCCACCTTTGGGGGATCCTACAATGAGCAGTTCTTC.

The J gene is TRBJ1-5, the V gene TRBV29-1; D may be TRBD1 (6 bases). The length of the CDR3 is 13 residues. Germline V gene sequence: CDR1 SQVTM, CDR2 ANQGSEA. The V and J ends lost 3 bases and 2 bases respectively, with 8 bases between them. The CDR3 region has the DNA TGCAGCGTTGATGCAGGGGGCAATCAGCCCCAGCATTTT. Amino acids: CSVDAGGNQPQHF.

This clonotype was counted many times. The chain is built from TRBV7-2 and TRBJ2-5; weak D call: TRBD2 (5 bases). The CDR3 covers 15 residues. Germline V gene data show CDR1 as SGHTA and CDR2 as FQGNSA. Trimming pared 0 bases from V and 1 base from J, leaving 9 bases between. The CDR3: CASSLAGSFQETQYF. CDR3 sequence (DNA): TGTGCCAGCAGCTTAGCGGGGAGTTTCCAAGAGACCCAGTACTTC.

In its sample, this clonotype was seen a few times. The chain recombines TRBV20-1 with TRBJ1-2; 10 nucleotides line up with TRBD1. Germline trimming cut 6 bases from V and 3 bases from J; bases unmatched to any gene: 4. Germline-derived CDR1 and CDR2 are DFQATT and SNEGSKA (reference sequence). This CDR3 comprises 13 residues. As DNA, the CDR3 is TGCAGTGCCGGGACAGGGGCTTACTATGGCTACACCTTC. Translation gives CSAGTGAYYGYTF.

This clonotype has only a few counts. The J gene is TRBJ2-1, the V gene TRBV7-9; TRBD1 might be the D (6 bases). Trimming left V 4 bases short and J 0 bases short, with 13 bases between. CDR3 length: 16 residues. Germline CDR1 SEHNR, CDR2 FQNEAQ (reference sequence). CDR3 amino acids: CASSSRTVYSYNEQFF. CDR3 coding DNA: TGTGCCAGCAGCTCAAGGACAGTATACTCCTACAATGAGCAGTTCTTC.

The chain combines TRBV12-3 or TRBV12-4 with TRBJ1-1; D not resolved. There are 12 residues in the CDR3. The V end lost 6 bases, the J end lost 12 bases, and 17 bases lay between the germline ends. DNA for the CDR3: TGTGCCAGCAGCGAGGGATTGTTTTCGACTTTCTTT. Residues: CASSEGLFSTFF.

The chain recombines TRBV4-1 with TRBJ1-5, with D hard to call. V lost 2 bases to trimming and J lost 3 bases, with 11 bases between them. The CDR3 runs to 15 residues. The germline V gene has CDR1 MGHRA and CDR2 YSYEKL. The chain's CDR3 is CASSQLDGSNQPQHF. The CDR3 DNA reads as TGCGCCAGCAGCCAACTGGACGGATCCAATCAGCCCCAGCATTTT.

This clonotype was seen ten or more times. This chain links TRBV5-1 with TRBJ2-1; D gene ambiguous. CDR3 length: 11 amino acids. Trimming cost V 0 bases and J 10 bases, with 5 bases left between them. Germline V gene sequence: CDR1 SGHRS, CDR2 YFSETQ. The CDR3, as DNA: TGCGCCAGCAGCTTGGGGGTGGAGCAGTTCTTC. Translated, it gives CASSLGVEQFF. Supplemented by reference TRBV5-1 and TRBJ2-1, the full variable domain reads KAGVTQTPRYLIKTRGQQVTLSCSPISGHRSVSWYQQTPGQGLQFLFEYFSETQRNKGNFPGRFSGRQFSNSRSEMNVSTLELGDSALYLCASSLGVEQFFGPGTRLTVL.

The rearrangement links TRBV9 to TRBJ2-5, with D unclear. The CDR3 runs to 14 residues. V lost 0 bases and J lost 1, with 7 bases in between. CDR1 and CDR2 (germline): SGDLS, YYNGEE. CDR3 sequence reads: CASSVGPAQETQYF. The CDR3, as DNA: TGTGCCAGCAGCGTAGGGCCGGCCCAAGAGACCCAGTACTTC. The full variable domain, its missing parts supplied by reference TRBV9 and TRBJ2-5, is DSGVTQTPKHLITATGQRVTLRCSPRSGDLSVYWYQQSLDQGLQFLIQYYNGEERAKGNILERFSAQQFPDLHSELNLSSLELGDSALYFCASSVGPAQETQYFGPGTRLLVL.

This clonotype occurred a few times. This sequence joins TRBV12-3 or TRBV12-4 and TRBJ2-7; the match to TRBD2 covers 12 bases. The CDR3 loop spans 16 amino acids. Trimming cost V 4 bases and J 4 bases; bases outside gene matches: 8. DNA of the CDR3: TGTGCCAGCAGTTCCCAGACTAGCGGGAGCGCGTACGAGCAGTACTTC. It translates to CASSSQTSGSAYEQYF.

The V and J genes are TRBV5-1 and TRBJ2-1; 11 bases line up with TRBD2. Losses at the gene ends were 0 bases for V and 9 bases for J; bases not matched to a gene: 5. There are 15 residues in the CDR3. CDR1 is SGHRS, CDR2 YFSETQ, per germline. Written as DNA, the CDR3 is TGCGCCAGCAGCTTGGGACTAGCGGGAAGGATTGAGCAGTTCTTC. Translation gives CASSLGLAGRIEQFF. The variable domain in full, with the rest retrieved from reference TRBV5-1 and TRBJ2-1, is KAGVTQTPRYLIKTRGQQVTLSCSPISGHRSVSWYQQTPGQGLQFLFEYFSETQRNKGNFPGRFSGRQFSNSRSEMNVSTLELGDSALYLCASSLGLAGRIEQFFGPGTRLTVL.